This T cell receptor (beta chain) was recorded in a study of T cell clonality in common variable immunodeficiency. To note about this clone: The read gets to within 3 residues of the CDR3 end, and the germline J gene fills in the rest.

The repertoire was sequenced with immunoSEQ multiplex PCR; TCRdb's copy has only in-frame clones and lacks some. The sample presents about 44,000 clones, none singletons. Deletions cut 8 bases from V and 6 bases from J, with 19 bases between. CDR3 length: 14 amino acids. Germline assignment: CDR1 LNHDA and CDR2 SQIVND (reference sequence). The gene calls are TRBV19 and TRBJ1-1; possible D gene TRBD1, 6 bases. Sequences were obtained from peripheral blood mononuclear cells. The sequence came from a person aged 18-70 years in good health. The CDR3 sequence is CASDAQTGWAEAFF. The CDR3 bases that were read are TGTGCCAGTGACGCACAGACAGGTTGGGCTGAA. The full variable domain, rest sourced from reference TRBV19 and TRBJ1-1, is DGGITQSPKYLFRKEGQNVTLSCEQNLNHDAMYWYRQDPGQGLRLIYYSQIVNDFQKGDIAEGYSVSREKKESFPLTVTSAQKNPTAFYLCASDAQTGWAEAFFGQGTRLTVV.